This T cell receptor (beta chain) was captured in a study of CD8 T cells in ankylosing spondylitis. With 0 bases removed from V and 5 bases from J, the gap between germline ends came to 16 bases. Germline lookup yields CDR1 SGHRS and CDR2 YFSETQ. The CDR3 runs 16 residues. On this clonotype itself: The antigen is unknown.

TCRdb passed the 5' RACE reads through MiXCR, listing each CDR3 protein once. The table records 670,000 or so distinct CDR3 sequences, over 15% of them present only once. Findings and caveats of the study: In ankylosing spondylitis blood, a motif of roughly eight highly homologous TCR beta variants appeared characteristic.

Material for sequencing was blood, either unsorted or a sorted T cell fraction (not recorded which). This chain joins TRBV5-1 and TRBJ2-3; D not resolved. The source of this sequence is a male donor with ankylosing spondylitis. The chain's CDR3 is CASSLVGLGLVDTQYF. DNA of the CDR3: TGCGCCAGCAGCTTGGTAGGGCTAGGATTAGTAGATACGCAGTATTTT. Looking up the rest from reference TRBV5-1 and TRBJ2-3 gives the full variable domain: KAGVTQTPRYLIKTRGQQVTLSCSPISGHRSVSWYQQTPGQGLQFLFEYFSETQRNKGNFPGRFSGRQFSNSRSEMNVSTLELGDSALYLCASSLVGLGLVDTQYFGPGTRLTVL.